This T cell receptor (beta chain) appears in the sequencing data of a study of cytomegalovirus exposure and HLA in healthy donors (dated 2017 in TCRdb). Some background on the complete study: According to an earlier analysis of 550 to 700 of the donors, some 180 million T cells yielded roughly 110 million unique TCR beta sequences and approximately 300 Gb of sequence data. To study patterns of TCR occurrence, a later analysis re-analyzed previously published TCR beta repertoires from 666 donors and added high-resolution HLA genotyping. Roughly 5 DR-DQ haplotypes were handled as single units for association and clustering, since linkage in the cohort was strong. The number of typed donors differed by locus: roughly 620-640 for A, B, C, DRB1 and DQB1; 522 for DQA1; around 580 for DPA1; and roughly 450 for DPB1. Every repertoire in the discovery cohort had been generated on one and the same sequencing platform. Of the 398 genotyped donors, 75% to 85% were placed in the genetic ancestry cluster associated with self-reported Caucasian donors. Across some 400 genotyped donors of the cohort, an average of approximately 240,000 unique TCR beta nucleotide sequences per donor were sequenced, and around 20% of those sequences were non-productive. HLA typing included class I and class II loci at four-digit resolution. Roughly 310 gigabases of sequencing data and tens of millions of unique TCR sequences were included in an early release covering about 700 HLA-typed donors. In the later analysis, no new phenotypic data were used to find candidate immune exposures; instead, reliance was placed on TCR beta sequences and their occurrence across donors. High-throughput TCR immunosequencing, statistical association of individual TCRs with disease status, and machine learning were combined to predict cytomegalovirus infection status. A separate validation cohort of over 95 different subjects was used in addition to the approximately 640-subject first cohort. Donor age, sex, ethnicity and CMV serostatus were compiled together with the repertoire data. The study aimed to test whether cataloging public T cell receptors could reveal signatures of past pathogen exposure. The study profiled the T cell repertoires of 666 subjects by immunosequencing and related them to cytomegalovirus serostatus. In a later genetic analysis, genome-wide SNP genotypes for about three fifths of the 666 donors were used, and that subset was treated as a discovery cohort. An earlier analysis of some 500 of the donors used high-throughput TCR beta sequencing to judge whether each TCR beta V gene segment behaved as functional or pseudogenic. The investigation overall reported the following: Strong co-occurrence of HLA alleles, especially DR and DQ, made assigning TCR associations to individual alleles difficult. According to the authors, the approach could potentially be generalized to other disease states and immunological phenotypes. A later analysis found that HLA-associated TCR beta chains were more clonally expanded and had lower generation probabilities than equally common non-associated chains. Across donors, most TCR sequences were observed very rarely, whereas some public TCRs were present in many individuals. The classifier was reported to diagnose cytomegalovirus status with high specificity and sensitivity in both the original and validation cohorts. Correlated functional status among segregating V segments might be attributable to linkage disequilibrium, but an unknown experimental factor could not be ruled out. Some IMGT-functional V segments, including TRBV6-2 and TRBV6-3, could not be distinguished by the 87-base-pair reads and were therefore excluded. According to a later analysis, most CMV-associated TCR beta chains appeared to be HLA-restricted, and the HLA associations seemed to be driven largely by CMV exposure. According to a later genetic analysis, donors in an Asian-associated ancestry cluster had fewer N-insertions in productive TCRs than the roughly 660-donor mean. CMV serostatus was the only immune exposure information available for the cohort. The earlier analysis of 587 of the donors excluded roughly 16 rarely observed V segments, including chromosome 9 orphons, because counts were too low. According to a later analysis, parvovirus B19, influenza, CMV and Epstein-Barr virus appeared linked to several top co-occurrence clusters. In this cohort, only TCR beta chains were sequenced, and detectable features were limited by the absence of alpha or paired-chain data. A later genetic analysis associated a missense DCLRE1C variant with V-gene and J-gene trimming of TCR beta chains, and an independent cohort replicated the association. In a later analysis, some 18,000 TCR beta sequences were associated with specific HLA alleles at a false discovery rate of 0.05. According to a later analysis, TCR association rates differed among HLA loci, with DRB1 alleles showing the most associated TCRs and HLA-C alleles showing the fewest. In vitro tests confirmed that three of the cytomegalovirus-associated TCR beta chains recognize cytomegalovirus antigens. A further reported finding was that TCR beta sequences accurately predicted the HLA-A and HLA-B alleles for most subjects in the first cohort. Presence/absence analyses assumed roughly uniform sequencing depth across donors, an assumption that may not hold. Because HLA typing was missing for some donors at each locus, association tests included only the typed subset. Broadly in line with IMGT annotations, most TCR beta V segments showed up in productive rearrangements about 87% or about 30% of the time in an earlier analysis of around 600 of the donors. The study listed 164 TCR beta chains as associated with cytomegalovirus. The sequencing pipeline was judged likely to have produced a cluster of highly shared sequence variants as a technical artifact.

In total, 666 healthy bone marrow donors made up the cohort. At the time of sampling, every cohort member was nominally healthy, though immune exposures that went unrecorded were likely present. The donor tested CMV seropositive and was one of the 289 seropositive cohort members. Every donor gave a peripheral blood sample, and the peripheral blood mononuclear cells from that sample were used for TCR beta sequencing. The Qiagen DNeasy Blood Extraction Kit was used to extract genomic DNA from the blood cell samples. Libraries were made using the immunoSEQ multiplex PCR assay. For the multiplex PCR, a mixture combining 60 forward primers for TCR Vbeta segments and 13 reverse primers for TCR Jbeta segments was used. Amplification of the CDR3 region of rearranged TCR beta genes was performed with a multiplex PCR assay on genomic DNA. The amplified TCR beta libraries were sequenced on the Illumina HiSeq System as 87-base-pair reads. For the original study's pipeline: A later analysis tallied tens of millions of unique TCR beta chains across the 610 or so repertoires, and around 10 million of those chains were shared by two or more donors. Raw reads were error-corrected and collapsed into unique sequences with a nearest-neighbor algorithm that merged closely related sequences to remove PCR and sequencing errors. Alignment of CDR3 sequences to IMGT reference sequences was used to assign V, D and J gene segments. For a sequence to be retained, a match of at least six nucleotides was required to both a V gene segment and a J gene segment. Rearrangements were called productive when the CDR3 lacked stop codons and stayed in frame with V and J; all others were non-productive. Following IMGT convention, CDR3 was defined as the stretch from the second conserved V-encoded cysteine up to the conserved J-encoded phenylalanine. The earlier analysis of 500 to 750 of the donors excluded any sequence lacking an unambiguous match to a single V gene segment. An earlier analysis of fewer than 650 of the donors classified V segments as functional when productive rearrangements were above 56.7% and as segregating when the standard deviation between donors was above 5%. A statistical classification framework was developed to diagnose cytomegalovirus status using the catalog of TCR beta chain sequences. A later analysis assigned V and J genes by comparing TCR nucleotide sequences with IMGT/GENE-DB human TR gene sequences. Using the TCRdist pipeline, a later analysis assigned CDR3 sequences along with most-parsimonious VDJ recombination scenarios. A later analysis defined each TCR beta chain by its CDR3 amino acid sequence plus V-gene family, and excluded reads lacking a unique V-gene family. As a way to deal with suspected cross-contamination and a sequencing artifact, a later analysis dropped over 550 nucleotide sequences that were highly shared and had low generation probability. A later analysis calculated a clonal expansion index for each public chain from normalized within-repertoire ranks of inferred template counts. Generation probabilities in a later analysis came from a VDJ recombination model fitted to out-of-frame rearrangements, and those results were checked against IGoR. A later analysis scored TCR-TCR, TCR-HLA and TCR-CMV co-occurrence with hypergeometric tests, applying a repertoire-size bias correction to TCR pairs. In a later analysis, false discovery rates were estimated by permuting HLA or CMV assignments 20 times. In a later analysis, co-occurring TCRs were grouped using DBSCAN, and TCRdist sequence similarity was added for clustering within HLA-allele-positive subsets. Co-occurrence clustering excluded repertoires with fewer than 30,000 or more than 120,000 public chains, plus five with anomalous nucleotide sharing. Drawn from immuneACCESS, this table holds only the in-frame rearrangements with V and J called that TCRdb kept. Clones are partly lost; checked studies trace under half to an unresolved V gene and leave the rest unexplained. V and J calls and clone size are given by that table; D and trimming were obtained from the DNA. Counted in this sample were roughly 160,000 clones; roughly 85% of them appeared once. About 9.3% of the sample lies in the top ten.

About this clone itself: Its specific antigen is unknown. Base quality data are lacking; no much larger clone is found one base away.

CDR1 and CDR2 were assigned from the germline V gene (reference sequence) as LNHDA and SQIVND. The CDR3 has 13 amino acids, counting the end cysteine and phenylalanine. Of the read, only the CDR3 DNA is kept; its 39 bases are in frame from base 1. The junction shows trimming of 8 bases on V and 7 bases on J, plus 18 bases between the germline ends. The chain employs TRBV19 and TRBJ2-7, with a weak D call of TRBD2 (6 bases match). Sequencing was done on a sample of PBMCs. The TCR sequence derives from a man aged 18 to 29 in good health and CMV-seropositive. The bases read TGTGCCAGTTCCTTTGGGGGGATGAGGGAGCAGTACTTC. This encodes CASSFGGMREQYF.